The clone carrying this T cell receptor beta chain was picked up a small number of times. The data derive from a study of beta chain features in type 1 diabetes. Study details: Sorted cells examined across all samples numbered 107,917,701.

The CDR3 covers 15 residues. CDR1 is MNHEY and CDR2 is SMNVEV in the germline V gene (reference sequence). Trimming removed 3 bases from V and 4 bases from J, with 15 bases in between. Reverse transcribing all isolated RNA meant expressed TCRB transcripts were sequenced. It was found that naive, central memory and regulatory T cell samples averaged about 3.57 million reads. Profiling relied on immunoSEQ multiplex PCR, and the TCRdb table lists in-frame clones only, not all of them. The data show 900,000 or so clones, roughly 17% seen once. The sample was naive CD4+ T cells from blood. The chain carries TRBV27 and TRBJ2-5; D is perhaps TRBD1 or TRBD2 (5 bases each). The receptor was isolated from a woman aged 18-29 years in good health. CDR3 sequence reads: CASSFGGATLETQYF. CDR3 nucleotide sequence: TGTGCCAGCAGTTTTGGGGGAGCGACTTTAGAGACCCAGTACTTC.